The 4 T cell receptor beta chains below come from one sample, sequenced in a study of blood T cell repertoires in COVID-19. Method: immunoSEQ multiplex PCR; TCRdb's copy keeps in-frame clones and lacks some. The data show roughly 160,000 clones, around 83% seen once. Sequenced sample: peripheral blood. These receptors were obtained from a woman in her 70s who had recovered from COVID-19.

The chain's CDR3 is CASSPAGGVYNEQFF. The CDR3 nucleotides read TGTGCCAGCTCACCCGCGGGGGGGGTCTACAATGAGCAGTTCTTC. The chain couples TRBV18 to TRBJ2-1; 9 bases match TRBD2. The J segment lost 3 bases and the V segment lost 3 bases, leaving 3 bases of the junction unmatched. Per germline, CDR1 KGHSH and CDR2 LQKENI. This CDR3 has 15 residues.

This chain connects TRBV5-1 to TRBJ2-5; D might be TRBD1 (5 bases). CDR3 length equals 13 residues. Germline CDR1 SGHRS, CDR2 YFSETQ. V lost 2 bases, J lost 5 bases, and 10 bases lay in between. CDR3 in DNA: TGCGCCAGCAGCTTCGACAGCAGGGAGACCCAGTACTTC. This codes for CASSFDSRETQYF.

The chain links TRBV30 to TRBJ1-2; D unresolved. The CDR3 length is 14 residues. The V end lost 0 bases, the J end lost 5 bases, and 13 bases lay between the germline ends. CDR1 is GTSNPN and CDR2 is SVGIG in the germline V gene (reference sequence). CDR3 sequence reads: CAWSVGPVYYGYTF. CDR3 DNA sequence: TGTGCCTGGAGTGTTGGGCCAGTCTATTATGGCTACACCTTC.

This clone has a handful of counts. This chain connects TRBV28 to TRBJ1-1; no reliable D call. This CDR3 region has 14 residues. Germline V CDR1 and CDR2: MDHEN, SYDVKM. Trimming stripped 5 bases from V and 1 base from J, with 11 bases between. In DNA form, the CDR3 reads TGTGCCAGCAGTCCCGACCGGGAGAACACTGAAGCTTTCTTT. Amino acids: CASSPDRENTEAFF.